Sequencing of this T cell receptor beta chain was carried out in a study of T cell responses to AZD1222 COVID-19 vaccine. Broader study findings: Repertoires in all cases were sampled only once the peak T cell response had passed. Most donors were white British, females outnumbered males, and clonal diversity was possibly underestimated. Targeting of unmutated variant regions was reportedly seen in nearly half of spike-specific TCRs.

Some second doses came at about 4 weeks and others at about 12 weeks; these were pooled. Data came from immunoSEQ multiplex PCR; TCRdb stores just in-frame clones and leaves some out. Seen here are approximately 110,000 clones, roughly 89% observed once, and the top ten hold approximately 40%. In the case of this clone: Its antigen is undetermined.

The V and J ends lost 4 bases and 0 bases respectively, with 10 bases between them. The CDR3 runs 15 residues. Germline CDR1 and CDR2: LGHDT and YNNKEL (reference sequence). This sequence originates from an adult who received the AZD1222 COVID-19 vaccine. The chain carries TRBV3-1 (or the pseudogene TRBV3-2) and TRBJ1-3; D is perhaps TRBD1 (5 bases). The starting material was peripheral blood, obtained 28 days after the second AZD1222 dose. The DNA for the CDR3 is TGTGCCAGCAGCCCAACAGGCAGCTCTGGAAACACCATATATTTT. This gives the protein CASSPTGSSGNTIYF.